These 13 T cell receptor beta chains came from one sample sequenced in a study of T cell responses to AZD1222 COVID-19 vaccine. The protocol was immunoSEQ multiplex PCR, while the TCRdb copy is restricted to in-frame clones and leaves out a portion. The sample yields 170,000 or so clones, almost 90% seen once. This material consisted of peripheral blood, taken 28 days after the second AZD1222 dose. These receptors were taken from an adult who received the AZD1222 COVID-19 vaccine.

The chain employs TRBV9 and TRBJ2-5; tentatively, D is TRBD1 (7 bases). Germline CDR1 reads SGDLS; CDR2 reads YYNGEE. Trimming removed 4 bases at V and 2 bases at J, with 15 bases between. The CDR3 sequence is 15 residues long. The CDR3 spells CASSLRQGGQETQYF. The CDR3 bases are TGTGCCAGCAGCCTTCGACAGGGAGGTCAAGAGACCCAGTACTTC.

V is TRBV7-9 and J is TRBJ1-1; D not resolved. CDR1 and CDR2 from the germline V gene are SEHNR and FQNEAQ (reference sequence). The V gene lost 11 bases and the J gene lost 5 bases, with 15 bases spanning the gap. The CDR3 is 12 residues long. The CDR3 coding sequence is TGTGCCGCAATGGTCCTGGTTACTGAAGCTTTCTTT. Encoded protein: CAAMVLVTEAFF.

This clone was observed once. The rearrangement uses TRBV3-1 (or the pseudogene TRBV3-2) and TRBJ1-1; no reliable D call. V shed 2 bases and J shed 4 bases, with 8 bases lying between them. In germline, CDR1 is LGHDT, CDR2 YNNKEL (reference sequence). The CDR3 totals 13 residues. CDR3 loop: CASSQSRGTEAFF. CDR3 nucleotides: TGTGCCAGCAGCCAATCAAGAGGCACTGAAGCTTTCTTT.

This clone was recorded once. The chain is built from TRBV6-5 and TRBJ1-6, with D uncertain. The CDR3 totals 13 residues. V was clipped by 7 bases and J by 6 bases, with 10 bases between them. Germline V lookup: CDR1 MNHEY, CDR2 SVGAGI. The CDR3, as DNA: TGTGCCAGCAATCCCCAAACTAATTCACCCCTCCACTTT. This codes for CASNPQTNSPLHF.

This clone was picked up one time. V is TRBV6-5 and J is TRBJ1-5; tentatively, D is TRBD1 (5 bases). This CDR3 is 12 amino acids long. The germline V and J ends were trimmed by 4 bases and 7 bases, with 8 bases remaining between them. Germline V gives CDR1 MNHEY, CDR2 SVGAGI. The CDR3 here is CASSLGEQPQHF. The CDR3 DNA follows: TGTGCCAGCAGTTTGGGGGAACAGCCCCAGCATTTT.

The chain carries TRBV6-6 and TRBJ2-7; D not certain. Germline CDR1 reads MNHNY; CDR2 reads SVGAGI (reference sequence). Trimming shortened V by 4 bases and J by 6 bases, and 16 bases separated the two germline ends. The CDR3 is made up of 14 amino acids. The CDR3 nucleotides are TGTGCCAGCAGTTCCTCCGGGTCCAAAGGCGAGCAGTACTTC. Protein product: CASSSSGSKGEQYF.

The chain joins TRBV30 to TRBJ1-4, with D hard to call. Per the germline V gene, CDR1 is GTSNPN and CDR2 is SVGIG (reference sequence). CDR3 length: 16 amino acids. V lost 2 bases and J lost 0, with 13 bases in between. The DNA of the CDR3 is TGTGCCTGGAGTCCCTCGGGGTTTGCAACTAATGAAAAACTGTTTTTT. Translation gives CAWSPSGFATNEKLFF.

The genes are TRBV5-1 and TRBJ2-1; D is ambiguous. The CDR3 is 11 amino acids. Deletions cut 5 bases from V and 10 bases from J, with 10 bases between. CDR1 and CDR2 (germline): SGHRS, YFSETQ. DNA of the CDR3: TGCGCCAGCAGGGAAGGAACCGAGCAGTTCTTC. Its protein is CASREGTEQFF. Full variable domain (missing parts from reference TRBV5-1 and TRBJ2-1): KAGVTQTPRYLIKTRGQQVTLSCSPISGHRSVSWYQQTPGQGLQFLFEYFSETQRNKGNFPGRFSGRQFSNSRSEMNVSTLELGDSALYLCASREGTEQFFGPGTRLTVL.

CDR3: CASSRNRQGGTQYF. The CDR3 DNA sequence: TGTGCCAGCAGCCGAAACAGGCAGGGAGGAACCCAGTACTTC. The chain uses TRBV14 and TRBJ2-5; possibly TRBD2 for D (6 bases). Deletions cut 4 bases from V and 8 bases from J, with 17 bases between. CDR1 is SGHDN and CDR2 is FVKESK in the germline V gene. This CDR3 has 14 residues.

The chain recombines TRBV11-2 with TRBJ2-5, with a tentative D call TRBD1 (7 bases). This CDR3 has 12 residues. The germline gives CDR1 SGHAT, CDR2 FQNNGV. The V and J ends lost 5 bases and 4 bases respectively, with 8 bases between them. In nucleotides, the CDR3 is TGTGCCAGCAGCCAGGGGGGAGAGACCCAGTACTTC. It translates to CASSQGGETQYF.

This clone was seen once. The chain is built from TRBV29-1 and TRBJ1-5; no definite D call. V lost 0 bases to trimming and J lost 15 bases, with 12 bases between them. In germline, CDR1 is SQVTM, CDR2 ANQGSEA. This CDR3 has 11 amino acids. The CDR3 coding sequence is TGCAGCGTTGAAGATCGGGATAGACGGCATTTT. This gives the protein CSVEDRDRRHF.

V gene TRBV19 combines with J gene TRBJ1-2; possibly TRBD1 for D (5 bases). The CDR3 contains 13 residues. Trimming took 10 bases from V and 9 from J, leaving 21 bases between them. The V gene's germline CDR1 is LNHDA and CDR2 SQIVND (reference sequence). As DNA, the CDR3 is TGTGCCACAGGGCCCCGGGACGGCCTTAGCTACACCTTC. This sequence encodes CATGPRDGLSYTF. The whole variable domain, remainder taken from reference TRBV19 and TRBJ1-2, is DGGITQSPKYLFRKEGQNVTLSCEQNLNHDAMYWYRQDPGQGLRLIYYSQIVNDFQKGDIAEGYSVSREKKESFPLTVTSAQKNPTAFYLCATGPRDGLSYTFGSGTRLTVV.

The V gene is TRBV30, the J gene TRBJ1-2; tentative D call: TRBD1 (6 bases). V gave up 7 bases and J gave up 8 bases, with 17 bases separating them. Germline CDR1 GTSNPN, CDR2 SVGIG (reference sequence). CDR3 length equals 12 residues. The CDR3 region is CAYSQGNGGYTF. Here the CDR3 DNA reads TGTGCCTATTCACAGGGAAACGGGGGCTACACCTTC.